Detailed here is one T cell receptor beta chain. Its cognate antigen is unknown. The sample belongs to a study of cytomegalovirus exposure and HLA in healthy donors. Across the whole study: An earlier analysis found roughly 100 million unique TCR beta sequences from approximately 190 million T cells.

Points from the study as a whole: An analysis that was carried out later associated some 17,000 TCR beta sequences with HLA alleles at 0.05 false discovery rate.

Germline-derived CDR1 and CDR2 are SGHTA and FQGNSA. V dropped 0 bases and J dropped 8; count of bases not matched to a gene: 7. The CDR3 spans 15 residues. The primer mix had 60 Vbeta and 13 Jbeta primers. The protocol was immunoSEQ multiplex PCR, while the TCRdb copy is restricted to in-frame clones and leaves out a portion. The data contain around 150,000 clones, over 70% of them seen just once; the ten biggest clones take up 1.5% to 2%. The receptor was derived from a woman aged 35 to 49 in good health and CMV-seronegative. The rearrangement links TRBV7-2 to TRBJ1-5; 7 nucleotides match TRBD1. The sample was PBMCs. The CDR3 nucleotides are TGTGCCAGCAGCTTAGCGACAGGGAGGCTGGAGCCCCAGCATTTT. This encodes CASSLATGRLEPQHF.